The T cell receptor (beta chain) described here comes from a study of type 1 regulatory T cells (dated by TCRdb to about 2021). Context from the whole study: The study characterized an in vitro protocol that generated a Tr1-enriched, alloantigen-specific CD4 T cell product named T-allo10. Patients with hematological malignancies who were receiving allogeneic hematopoietic stem cell transplantation were the group in which T-allo10 was being clinically evaluated. Beyond this particular receptor, the publication reports: A more restricted TCR repertoire was observed in Tr1 cells than in non-Tr1 cells, and this restriction was interpreted in the study as alloantigen-induced clonal expansion.

This clonotype was seen a few times. The clone's antigen remains unknown. The input lacks base qualities; no much larger clone sits a single base away. The instrument was an Illumina MiSeq. TCRdb trimmed public reads at Q25 via fastp, called clones via MiXCR and kept in-frame beta chains. A single entry per CDR3 protein holds the most common genes and DNA from its merged rows. The sample records about 60,000 distinct CDR3 sequences, 60% to 65% of which are singletons. Approximately 2% of the sample rests with the top ten. V is pared back by 4 bases and J by 0 bases, with 7 bases lying between the germline termini. Via the germline V gene (reference sequence), CDR1 is SGHKS and CDR2 YYEKEE. From cysteine to phenylalanine, the CDR3 is 14 amino acids long. Only the CDR3 DNA is retained, 42 bases long and in frame from the first base.

The specimen was cultured non-Tr1 T cells, either the whole culture or a sorted T cell fraction (not recorded which). Reading the label with the study, this specimen's cell subset or site is: non-Tr1 population from the T-allo10 product. This receptor chain uses TRBV5-5 and TRBJ1-4, with the D gene uncertain. The clonotype originates from a human donor in good health. The DNA sequence is given as TGTGCCAGCAGCCGGGAAGCAACTAATGAAAAACTGTTTTTT. Its product reads: CASSREATNEKLFF.